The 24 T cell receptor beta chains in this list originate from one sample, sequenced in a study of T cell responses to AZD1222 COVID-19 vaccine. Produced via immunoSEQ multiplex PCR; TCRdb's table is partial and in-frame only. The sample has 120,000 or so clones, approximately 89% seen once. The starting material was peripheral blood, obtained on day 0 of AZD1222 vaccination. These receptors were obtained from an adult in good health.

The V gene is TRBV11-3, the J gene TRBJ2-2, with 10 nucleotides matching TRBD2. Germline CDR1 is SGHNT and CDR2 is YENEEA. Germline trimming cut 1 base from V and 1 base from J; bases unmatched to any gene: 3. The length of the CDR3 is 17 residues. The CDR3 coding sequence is TGTGCCAGCAGCTTAGGACGGACTAGCGGGAACACCGGGGAGCTGTTTTTT. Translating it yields CASSLGRTSGNTGELFF. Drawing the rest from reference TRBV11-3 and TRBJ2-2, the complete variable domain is EAGVVQSPRYKIIEKKQPVAFWCNPISGHNTLYWYLQNLGQGPELLIRYENEEAVDDSQLPKDRFSAERLKGVDSTLKIQPAELGDSAVYLCASSLGRTSGNTGELFFGEGSRLTVL.

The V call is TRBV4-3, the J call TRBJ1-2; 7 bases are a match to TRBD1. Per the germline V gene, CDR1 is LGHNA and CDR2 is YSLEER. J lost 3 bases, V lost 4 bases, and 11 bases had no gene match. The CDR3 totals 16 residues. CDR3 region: CASSPQAGTVYYGYTF. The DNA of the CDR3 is TGCGCCAGCAGCCCACAGGCCGGGACAGTTTACTATGGCTACACCTTC.

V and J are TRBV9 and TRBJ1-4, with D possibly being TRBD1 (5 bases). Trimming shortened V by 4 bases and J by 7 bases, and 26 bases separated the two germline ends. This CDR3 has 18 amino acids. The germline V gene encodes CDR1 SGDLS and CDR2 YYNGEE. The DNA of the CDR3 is TGTGCCAGCAGCCCGTTCGGGGGAGGTCTTGCGCAAAGTGAAAAACTGTTTTTT. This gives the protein CASSPFGGGLAQSEKLFF.

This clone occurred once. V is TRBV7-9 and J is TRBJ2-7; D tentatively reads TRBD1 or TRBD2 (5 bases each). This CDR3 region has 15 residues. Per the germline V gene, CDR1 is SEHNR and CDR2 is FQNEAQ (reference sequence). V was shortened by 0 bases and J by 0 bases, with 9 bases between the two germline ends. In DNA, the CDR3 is TGTGCCAGCAGCTTAGCGATGGGGGTCTCCTACGAGCAGTACTTC. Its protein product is CASSLAMGVSYEQYF.

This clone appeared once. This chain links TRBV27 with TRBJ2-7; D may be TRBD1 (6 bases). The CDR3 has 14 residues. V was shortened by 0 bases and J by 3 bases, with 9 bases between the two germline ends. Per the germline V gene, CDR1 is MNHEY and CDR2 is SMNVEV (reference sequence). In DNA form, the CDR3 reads TGTGCCAGCAGTTTATCTGGACAGCTCTACGAGCAGTACTTC. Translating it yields CASSLSGQLYEQYF.

The CDR3 nucleotides are TGCAGCGTTGACAGGGATCTCTATGGCTACACCTTC. It specifies CSVDRDLYGYTF. This chain links TRBV29-1 with TRBJ1-2; possible D gene TRBD1, 5 bases. Per germline, CDR1 SQVTM and CDR2 ANQGSEA. Trimming removed 3 bases at V and 4 bases at J, with 9 bases between. This CDR3 has 12 amino acids. Drawing the rest from reference TRBV29-1 and TRBJ1-2, the complete variable domain is SAVISQKPSRDICQRGTSLTIQCQVDSQVTMMFWYRQQPGQSLTLIATANQGSEATYESGFVIDKFPISRPNLTFSTLTVSNMSPEDSSIYLCSVDRDLYGYTFGSGTRLTVV.

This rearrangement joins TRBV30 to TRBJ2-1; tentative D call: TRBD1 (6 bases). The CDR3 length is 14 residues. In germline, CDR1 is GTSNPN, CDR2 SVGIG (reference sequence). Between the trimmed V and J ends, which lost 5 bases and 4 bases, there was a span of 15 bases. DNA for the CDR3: TGTGCCTGGGAGACAGGAAACTTGTACAATGAGCAGTTCTTC. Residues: CAWETGNLYNEQFF.

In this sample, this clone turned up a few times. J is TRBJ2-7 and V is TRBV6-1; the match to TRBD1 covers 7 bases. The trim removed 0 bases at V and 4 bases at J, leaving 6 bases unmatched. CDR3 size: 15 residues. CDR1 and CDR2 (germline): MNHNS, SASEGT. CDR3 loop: CASSEAMGQLYEQYF. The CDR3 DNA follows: TGTGCCAGCAGTGAAGCGATGGGACAGTTGTACGAGCAGTACTTC.

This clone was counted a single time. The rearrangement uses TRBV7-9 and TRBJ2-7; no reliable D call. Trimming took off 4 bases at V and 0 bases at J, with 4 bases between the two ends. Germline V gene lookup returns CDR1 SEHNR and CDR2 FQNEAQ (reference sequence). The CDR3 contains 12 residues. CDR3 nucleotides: TGTGCCAGCAGCTCGGCCTCCTACGAGCAGTACTTC. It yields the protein CASSSASYEQYF.

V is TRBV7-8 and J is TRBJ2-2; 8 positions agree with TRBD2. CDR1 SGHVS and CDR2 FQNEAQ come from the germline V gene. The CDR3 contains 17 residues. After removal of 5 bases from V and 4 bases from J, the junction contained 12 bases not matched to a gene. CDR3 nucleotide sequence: TGTGCCAGCAGCCCCCGGGGGGGCGGGAGAACCACCGGGGAGCTGTTTTTT. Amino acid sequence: CASSPRGGGRTTGELFF.

In DNA form, the CDR3 reads TGTGCCAGCAGCACCGGGACGGCCGACAATGAGCAGTTCTTC. This sequence encodes CASSTGTADNEQFF. The chain employs TRBV5-6 and TRBJ2-1; tentatively, D is TRBD1 or TRBD2 (5 bases each). Germline CDR1 SGHDT, CDR2 YYEEEE. V was trimmed by 4 bases and J by 5 bases, leaving 13 bases between them. CDR3 length: 14 residues.

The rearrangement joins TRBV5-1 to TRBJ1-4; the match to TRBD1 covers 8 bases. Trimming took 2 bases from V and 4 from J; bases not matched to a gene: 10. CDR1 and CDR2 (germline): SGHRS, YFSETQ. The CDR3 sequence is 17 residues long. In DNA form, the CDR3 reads TGCGCCAGCAGCTTAGGACAGGGTGATCATGGTAATGAAAAACTGTTTTTT. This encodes CASSLGQGDHGNEKLFF.

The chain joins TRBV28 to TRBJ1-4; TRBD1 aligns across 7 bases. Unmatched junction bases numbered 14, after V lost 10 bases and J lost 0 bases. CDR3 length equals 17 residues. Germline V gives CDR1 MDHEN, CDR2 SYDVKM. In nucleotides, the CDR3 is TGTGCCACCAAGGGGGACAGAATCAATGCAACTAATGAAAAACTGTTTTTT. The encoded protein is CATKGDRINATNEKLFF.

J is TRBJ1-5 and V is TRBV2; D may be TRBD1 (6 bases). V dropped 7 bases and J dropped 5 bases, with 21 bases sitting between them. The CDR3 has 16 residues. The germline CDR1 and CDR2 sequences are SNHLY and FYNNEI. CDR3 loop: CASILPRGGIDQPQHF. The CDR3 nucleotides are TGTGCCAGCATTCTCCCTAGGGGGGGCATAGATCAGCCCCAGCATTTT.

CDR3: CASGRTGGANTEAFF. The CDR3 coding sequence is TGTGCCAGTGGCCGAACAGGGGGGGCGAACACTGAAGCTTTCTTT. This chain joins TRBV19 and TRBJ1-1, with 8 positions matching TRBD1. Germline V gene lookup returns CDR1 LNHDA and CDR2 SQIVND (reference sequence). J gave up 1 base and V 8 bases, and 9 bases lay outside the gene matches. CDR3 length equals 15 residues.

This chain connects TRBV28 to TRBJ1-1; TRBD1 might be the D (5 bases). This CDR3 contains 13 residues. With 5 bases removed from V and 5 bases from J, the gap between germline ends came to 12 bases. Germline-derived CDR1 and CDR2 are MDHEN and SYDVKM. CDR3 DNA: TGTGCCAGCAGTCCCCCTCAGGGAACTGAAGCTTTCTTT. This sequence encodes CASSPPQGTEAFF.

The CDR3 nucleotides are TGTGCCAGCAGTTATCTTCTGGGGTGGGAGACCCAGTACTTC. Its translation: CASSYLLGWETQYF. The V call is TRBV6-2 or TRBV6-3, the J call TRBJ2-5; D unclear. Looked up from germline, CDR1 is MNHEY and CDR2 is SVGEGT. V was pared by 3 bases and J by 5 bases, with 13 bases between. The CDR3 is 14 amino acids.

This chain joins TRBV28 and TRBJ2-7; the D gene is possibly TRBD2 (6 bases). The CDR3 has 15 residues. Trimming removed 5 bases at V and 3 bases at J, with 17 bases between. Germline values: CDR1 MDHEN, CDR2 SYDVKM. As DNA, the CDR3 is TGTGCCAGCAGTCGATCCGGGACTTTCCTCTACGAGCAGTACTTC. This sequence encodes CASSRSGTFLYEQYF.

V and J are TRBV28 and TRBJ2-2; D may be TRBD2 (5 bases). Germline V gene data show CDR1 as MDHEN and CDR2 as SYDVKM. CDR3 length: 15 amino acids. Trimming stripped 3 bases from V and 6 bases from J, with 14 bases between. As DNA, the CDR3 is TGTGCCAGCAGTTTGTTAGACTACCCTCCCGGGGAGCTGTTTTTT. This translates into CASSLLDYPPGELFF. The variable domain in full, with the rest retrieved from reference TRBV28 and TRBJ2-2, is DVKVTQSSRYLVKRTGEKVFLECVQDMDHENMFWYRQDPGLGLRLIYFSYDVKMKEKGDIPEGYSVSREKKERFSLILESASTNQTSMYLCASSLLDYPPGELFFGEGSRLTVL.

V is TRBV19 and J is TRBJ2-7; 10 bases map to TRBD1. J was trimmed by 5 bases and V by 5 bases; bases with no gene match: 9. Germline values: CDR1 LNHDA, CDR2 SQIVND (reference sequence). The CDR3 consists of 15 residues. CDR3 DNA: TGTGCCAGTAGTGAGACAGGGGGCGGCATCCACGAGCAGTACTTC. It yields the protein CASSETGGGIHEQYF.

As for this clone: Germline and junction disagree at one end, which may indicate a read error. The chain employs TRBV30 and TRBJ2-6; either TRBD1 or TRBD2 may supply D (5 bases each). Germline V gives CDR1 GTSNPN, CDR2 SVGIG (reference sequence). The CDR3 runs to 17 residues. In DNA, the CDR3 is TGTGCCACTAACGCTCTACCGGGGCATTCTGGTGCCAACGTCCTGACTTTC. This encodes CATNALPGHSGANVLTF.

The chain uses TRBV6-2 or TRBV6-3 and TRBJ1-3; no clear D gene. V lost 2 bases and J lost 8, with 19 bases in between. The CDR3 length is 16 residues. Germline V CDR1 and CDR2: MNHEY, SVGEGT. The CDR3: CASSYVSKRLDHTIYF. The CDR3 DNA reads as TGTGCCAGCAGTTACGTTTCGAAACGGTTGGACCACACCATATATTTT.

CDR3 loop: CASSMISGQGVDTQYF. CDR3 sequence (DNA): TGTGCCAGTAGTATGATTTCGGGACAGGGCGTCGATACGCAGTATTTT. The chain joins TRBV19 to TRBJ2-3; TRBD1 agrees at 9 bases. V lost 3 bases to trimming and J lost 6 bases; unmatched junction nucleotides: 10. From germline, CDR1 is LNHDA and CDR2 SQIVND (reference sequence). The CDR3 is made up of 16 amino acids.

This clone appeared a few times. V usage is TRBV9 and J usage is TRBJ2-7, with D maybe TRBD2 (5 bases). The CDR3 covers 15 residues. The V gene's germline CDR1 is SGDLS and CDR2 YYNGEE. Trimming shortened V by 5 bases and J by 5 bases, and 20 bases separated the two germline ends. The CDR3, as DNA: TGTGCCAGCAGTGCCTACGGGGTGTCTATCCACGAGCAGTACTTC. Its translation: CASSAYGVSIHEQYF.